This entry features one TCR beta chain sequence. The sample comes from a study of blood T cell repertoires in COVID-19. Study-level information: The origin of the acute and convalescent COVID-19 samples was the United States, Italy and Spain.

In the authors' workflow: Reference gene primer amplification yielded estimated nucleated cell counts. Clones were read by immunoSEQ multiplex PCR, and TCRdb kept only the in-frame ones, dropping some. That table furnishes V, J and clone size, whereas the DNA furnished D and trimming. The table shows 350,000 to 450,000 clones, with over 75% occurring only once. This receptor was obtained from a woman aged 18-35 years who had been exposed to COVID-19. Source material: PBMCs or T cells enriched from blood (not recorded which).

The DNA of the CDR3 is TGTGCCAGCACTAAACAGGGGGCGAATGAGCAGTTCTTC. Its protein product is CASTKQGANEQFF. V gene TRBV2 combines with J gene TRBJ2-1; 9 nucleotides align to TRBD1. V was pared by 7 bases and J by 7 bases, with 5 bases of the junction left unmatched. Germline-derived CDR1 and CDR2 are SNHLY and FYNNEI. CDR3 length: 13 amino acids.